A selection of T cell receptor beta chains follows, all from one sample in a study of vaccination effects on CD4 cells after COVID-19. The assay was immunoSEQ multiplex PCR, and TCRdb's table has in-frame clones only and misses some. The sample has about 45,000 clones, under 80% seen once; the top ten hold over 25%. The antigens of these receptors remain unknown. Sequencing used CD4+ T cells from PBMCs cultured with a peptide pool, obtained before COVID-19 vaccination. Source of these receptors: a human donor who had a prior SARS-CoV-2 infection. Each CDR3 is given with its conserved first and last residue. Each record gives: V gene, clone size, CDR3 protein. Clone sizes are given selectively: once, few, many, or a class where the clone is expanded.

TRBV5-5,-,CASSRTSGPTGELFF
TRBV6-5,-,CASRYASGGPQEVF
TRBV19,-,CASSIIGGDTGELFF
TRBV11-2,-,CASTSQALSGANVLTF
TRBV11-3,-,CASSLGQGNIQYF
TRBV6-1,-,CASSHNSGGTEAFF
TRBV5-1,-,CASSAAGGDYGYTF
TRBV18,-,CASLESGANVLTF
TRBV30,-,CAWSVGILETQYF
TRBV5-4,-,CASSHPGGSYEQYF
TRBV2,few,CASSSAPGNYEQYF
TRBV25-1,few,CASMRDGYTQYF
TRBV6-2/TRBV6-3,few,CASSYPEGGYTF
TRBV7-3,few,CASSLTSRASGRTGELFF
TRBV6-2/TRBV6-3,-,CASSYSKIGQAPYEQYF
TRBV6-6,medium-sized,CASSYGRESDEQYF
TRBV7-9,-,CASSLFSDQPQHF
TRBV4-2,-,CASSRGYAADTQYF
TRBV7-9,few,CASSLGDRGNQPQHF
TRBV21-1,few,CASSKEGGRNQPQHF
TRBV4-2,few,CASSQIPANTGELFF
TRBV7-6,-,CASSLAGTSSGEQYF
TRBV29-1,-,CSVEGSTDTQYF
TRBV4-2,-,CASSQASPAYNEQFF
TRBV18,-,CASSPGDREDGYTF
TRBV5-1,-,CASSFAENTEAFF
TRBV5-4,-,CASSVGLAGTGSYEQYF
TRBV5-4,-,CASSFYSVPDLSYEQYF
TRBV2,few,CASRLDSTQHF
TRBV9,-,CASSVDPGANEKLFF
TRBV27,few,CASSSKGWDTQYF
TRBV7-3,-,CASSSQGGSTGELFF
TRBV9,once,CASSAGQGREKLFF
TRBV6-1,-,CASSEGPQSYGYTF
TRBV11-1,-,CASSFGQQETQYF
TRBV7-9,few,CASSPRTGSTRHEQFF
TRBV5-1,-,CASRYDSQDRAGGNSPLHF
TRBV11-1,few,CASSPLSGFAYNEQFF
TRBV6-1,-,CASSEYRSVPQYF
TRBV14,-,CASSRRQGQNYGYTF
TRBV23-1,-,CASSQGGGPNTSPQETQYF
TRBV25-1,once,CASSELGGSLSSYNEQFF